This T cell receptor beta chain emerged from a study of shared clonotypes between healthy human individuals. Looking at the study overall: CD4 naive and CD4 memory each took three plates per donor, while CD8 naive took two and CD8 memory one.

The authors split each subset's genomic DNA evenly across several immunoSEQ plates. In the study's own analysis: In the immunoSEQ data, sequences were junction-only and lacked quality scores, so filtering differed. This table comes from immunoSEQ multiplex PCR, and its TCRdb copy is limited to in-frame clones, with some not included. D and trimming were read from the DNA, whereas the V and J calls and clone size are those reported in that table. Of about 980,000 clones in the sample, 70% to 85% are singletons; the top ten hold over 1.3%. Comments on this clone: A junction boundary mismatches the germline segment, possibly from a read error.

Per the germline V gene, CDR1 is MGHRA and CDR2 is YSYEKL. This CDR3 region has 16 residues. CD4+ cells were split into CD45RA+ naive and CD45RA-negative memory subsets. Specimen: memory CD4+ T cells sorted from blood. The subset denotes: CD45RA-negative fraction. The clonotype was recovered from a man aged 18 to 29 in good health. This sequence joins TRBV4-1 and TRBJ2-3; TRBD2 aligns across 11 bases. CDR3 sequence (DNA): TGCACCAGCAGCCTCGCTAGCGGGGGGCGCACAGATACGCAGTATTTT. Protein product: CTSSLASGGRTDTQYF.